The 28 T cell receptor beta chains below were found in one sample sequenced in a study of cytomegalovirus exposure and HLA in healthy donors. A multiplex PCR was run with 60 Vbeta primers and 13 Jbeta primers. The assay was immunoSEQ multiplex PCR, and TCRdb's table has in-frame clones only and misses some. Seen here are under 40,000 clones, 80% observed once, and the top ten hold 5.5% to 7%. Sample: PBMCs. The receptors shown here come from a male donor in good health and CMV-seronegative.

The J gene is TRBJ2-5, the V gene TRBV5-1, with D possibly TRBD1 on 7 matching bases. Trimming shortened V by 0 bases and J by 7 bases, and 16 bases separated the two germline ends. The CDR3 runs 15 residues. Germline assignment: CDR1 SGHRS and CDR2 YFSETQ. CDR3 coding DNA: TGCGCCAGCAGCTTGGTGTCAGGGGGACTGGGGACCCAGTACTTC. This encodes CASSLVSGGLGTQYF.

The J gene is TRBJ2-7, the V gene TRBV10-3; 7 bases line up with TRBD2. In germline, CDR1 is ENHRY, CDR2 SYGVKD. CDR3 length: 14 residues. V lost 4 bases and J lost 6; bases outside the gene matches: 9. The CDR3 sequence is CAISGRLAIGEQYF. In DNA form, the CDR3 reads TGTGCCATCAGTGGAAGACTAGCTATTGGCGAGCAGTACTTC.

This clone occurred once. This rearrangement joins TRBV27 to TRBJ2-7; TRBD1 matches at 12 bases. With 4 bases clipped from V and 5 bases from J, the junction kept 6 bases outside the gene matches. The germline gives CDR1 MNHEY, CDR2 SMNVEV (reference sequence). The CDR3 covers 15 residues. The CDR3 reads CASSSSGTGGNEQYF. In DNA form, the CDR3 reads TGTGCCAGCAGTTCGTCCGGGACAGGGGGCAACGAGCAGTACTTC.

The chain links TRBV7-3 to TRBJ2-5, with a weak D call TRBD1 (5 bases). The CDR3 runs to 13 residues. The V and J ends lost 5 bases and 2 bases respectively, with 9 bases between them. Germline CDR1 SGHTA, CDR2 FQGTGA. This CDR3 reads CASSKGHQETQYF. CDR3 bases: TGTGCCAGCAGCAAAGGACATCAAGAGACCCAGTACTTC.

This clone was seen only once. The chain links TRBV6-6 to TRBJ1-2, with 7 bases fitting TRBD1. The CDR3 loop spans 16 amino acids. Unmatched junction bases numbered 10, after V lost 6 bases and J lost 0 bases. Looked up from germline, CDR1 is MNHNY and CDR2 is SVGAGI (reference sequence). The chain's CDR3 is CASSSKGGQTNYGYTF. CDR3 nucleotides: TGTGCCAGCAGCTCAAAAGGGGGACAGACTAACTATGGCTACACCTTC.

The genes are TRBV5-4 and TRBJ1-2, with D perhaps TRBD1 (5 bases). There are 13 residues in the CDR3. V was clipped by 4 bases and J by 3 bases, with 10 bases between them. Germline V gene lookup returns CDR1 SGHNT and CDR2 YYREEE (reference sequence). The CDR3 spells CASSDRDDYGYTF. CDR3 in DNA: TGTGCCAGCAGCGACAGAGATGACTATGGCTACACCTTC.

In DNA form, the CDR3 reads TGTGCCAGCAGCAAGATCAGGGGATCAACTGAAGCTTTCTTT. This encodes CASSKIRGSTEAFF. V is TRBV7-9 and J is TRBJ1-1; a possible D gene is TRBD1 (6 bases). V gave up 5 bases and J gave up 5 bases, with 15 bases separating them. The CDR3 length is 14 residues. Germline CDR1 SEHNR, CDR2 FQNEAQ (reference sequence).

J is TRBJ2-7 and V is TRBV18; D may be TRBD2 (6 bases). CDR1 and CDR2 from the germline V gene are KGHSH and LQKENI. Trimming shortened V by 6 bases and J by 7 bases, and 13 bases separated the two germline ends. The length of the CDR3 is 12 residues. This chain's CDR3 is CASSEGPGEQYF. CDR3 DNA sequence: TGTGCCAGCTCGGAGGGGCCTGGGGAGCAGTACTTC. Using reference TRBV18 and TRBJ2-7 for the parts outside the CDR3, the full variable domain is NAGVMQNPRHLVRRRGQEARLRCSPMKGHSHVYWYRQLPEEGLKFMVYLQKENIIDESGMPKERFSAEFPKEGPSILRIQQVVRGDSAAYFCASSEGPGEQYFGPGTRLTVT.

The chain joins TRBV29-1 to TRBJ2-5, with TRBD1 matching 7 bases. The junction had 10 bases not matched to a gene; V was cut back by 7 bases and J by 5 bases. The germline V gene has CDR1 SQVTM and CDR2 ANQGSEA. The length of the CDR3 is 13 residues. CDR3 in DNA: TGCAGCGGTAGGGACAGCCTGCGGGAGACCCAGTACTTC. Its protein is CSGRDSLRETQYF.

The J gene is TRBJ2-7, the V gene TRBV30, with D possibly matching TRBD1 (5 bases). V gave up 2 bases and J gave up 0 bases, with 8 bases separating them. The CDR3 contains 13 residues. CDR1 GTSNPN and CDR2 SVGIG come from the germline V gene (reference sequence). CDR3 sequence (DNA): TGTGCCTGGAGTAAGCAGGGCTCCTACGAGCAGTACTTC. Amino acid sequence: CAWSKQGSYEQYF.

CDR3 amino acids: CASSTGTGDTEAFF. CDR3 bases: TGTGCCAGCAGCACCGGGACAGGCGACACTGAAGCTTTCTTT. The chain recombines TRBV6-7 with TRBJ1-1; 8 nucleotides match TRBD1. TRBV6-7 is filed as an ORF, its function uncertain. CDR3 size: 14 residues. Trimming cost V 6 bases and J 3 bases; bases outside gene matches: 6.

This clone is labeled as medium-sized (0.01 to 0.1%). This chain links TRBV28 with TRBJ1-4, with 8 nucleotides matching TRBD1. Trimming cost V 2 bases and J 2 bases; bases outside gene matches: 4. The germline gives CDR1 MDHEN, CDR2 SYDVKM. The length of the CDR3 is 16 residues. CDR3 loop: CASSLPDRGTNEKLFF. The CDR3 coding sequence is TGTGCCAGCAGTTTACCCGACAGGGGTACTAATGAAAAACTGTTTTTT. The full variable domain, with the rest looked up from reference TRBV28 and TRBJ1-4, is DVKVTQSSRYLVKRTGEKVFLECVQDMDHENMFWYRQDPGLGLRLIYFSYDVKMKEKGDIPEGYSVSREKKERFSLILESASTNQTSMYLCASSLPDRGTNEKLFFGSGTQLSVL.

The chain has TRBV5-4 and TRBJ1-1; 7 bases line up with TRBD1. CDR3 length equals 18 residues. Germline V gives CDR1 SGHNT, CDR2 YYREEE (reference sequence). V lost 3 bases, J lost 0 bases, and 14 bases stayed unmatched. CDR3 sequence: CASSSFRFGQALNTEAFF. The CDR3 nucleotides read TGTGCCAGCAGCTCCTTTCGCTTCGGACAGGCTTTGAACACTGAAGCTTTCTTT.

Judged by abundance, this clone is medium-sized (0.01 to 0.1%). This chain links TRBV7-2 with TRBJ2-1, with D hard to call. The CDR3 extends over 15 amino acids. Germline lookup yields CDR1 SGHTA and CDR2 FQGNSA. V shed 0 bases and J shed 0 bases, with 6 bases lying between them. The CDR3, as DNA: TGTGCCAGCAGCTTAGCATTCGGCTCCTACAATGAGCAGTTCTTC. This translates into CASSLAFGSYNEQFF.

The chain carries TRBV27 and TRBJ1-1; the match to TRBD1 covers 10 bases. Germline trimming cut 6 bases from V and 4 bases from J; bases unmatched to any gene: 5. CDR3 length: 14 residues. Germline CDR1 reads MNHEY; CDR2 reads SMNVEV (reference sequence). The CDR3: CASSPRDRGTEAFF. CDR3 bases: TGTGCCAGCAGCCCCCGGGACAGGGGCACTGAAGCTTTCTTT.

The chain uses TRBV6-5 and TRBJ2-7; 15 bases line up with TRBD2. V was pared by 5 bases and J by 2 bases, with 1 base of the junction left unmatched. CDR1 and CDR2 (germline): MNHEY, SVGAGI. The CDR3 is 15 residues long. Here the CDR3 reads CASSRTSGRAYEQYF. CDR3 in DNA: TGTGCCAGCAGTCGGACTAGCGGGAGGGCCTACGAGCAGTACTTC.

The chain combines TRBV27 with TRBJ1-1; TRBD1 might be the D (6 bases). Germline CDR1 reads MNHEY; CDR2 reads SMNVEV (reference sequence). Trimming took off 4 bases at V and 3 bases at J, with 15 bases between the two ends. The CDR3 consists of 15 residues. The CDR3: CASSYSQGSDTEAFF. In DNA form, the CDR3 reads TGTGCCAGCAGTTACTCACAGGGATCCGACACTGAAGCTTTCTTT.

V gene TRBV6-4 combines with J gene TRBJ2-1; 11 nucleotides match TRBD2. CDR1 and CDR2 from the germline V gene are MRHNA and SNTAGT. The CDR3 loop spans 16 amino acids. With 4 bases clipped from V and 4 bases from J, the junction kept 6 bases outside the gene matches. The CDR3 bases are TGTGCCAGCAGTGTCGCGGCTAGCGGGGGGTACAATGAGCAGTTCTTC. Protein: CASSVAASGGYNEQFF.

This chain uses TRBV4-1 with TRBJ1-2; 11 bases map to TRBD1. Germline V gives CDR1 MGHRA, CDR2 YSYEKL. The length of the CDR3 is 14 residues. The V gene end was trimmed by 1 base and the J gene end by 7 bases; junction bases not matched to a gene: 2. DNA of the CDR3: TGCGCCAGCAGCCAAGGGACAGGGGGCTTTGGCTACACCTTC. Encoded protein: CASSQGTGGFGYTF.

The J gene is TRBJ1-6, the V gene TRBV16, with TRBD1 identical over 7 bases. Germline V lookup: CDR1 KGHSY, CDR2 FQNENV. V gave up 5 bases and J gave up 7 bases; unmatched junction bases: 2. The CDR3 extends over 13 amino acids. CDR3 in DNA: TGTGCCAGCAGCTTACAGGGGAATTCACCCCTCCACTTT. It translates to CASSLQGNSPLHF.

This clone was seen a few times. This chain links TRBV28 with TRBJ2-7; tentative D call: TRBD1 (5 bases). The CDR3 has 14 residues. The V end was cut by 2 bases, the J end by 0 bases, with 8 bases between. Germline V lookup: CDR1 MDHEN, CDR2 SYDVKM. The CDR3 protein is CASSLVDTSYEQYF. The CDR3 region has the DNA TGTGCCAGCAGTTTAGTGGACACCTCCTACGAGCAGTACTTC.

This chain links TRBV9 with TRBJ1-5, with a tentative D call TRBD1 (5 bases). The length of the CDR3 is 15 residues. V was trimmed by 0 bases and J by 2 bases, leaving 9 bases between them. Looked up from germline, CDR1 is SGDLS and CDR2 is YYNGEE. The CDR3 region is CASSVDGGGNQPQHF. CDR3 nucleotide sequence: TGTGCCAGCAGCGTAGACGGGGGAGGCAATCAGCCCCAGCATTTT.

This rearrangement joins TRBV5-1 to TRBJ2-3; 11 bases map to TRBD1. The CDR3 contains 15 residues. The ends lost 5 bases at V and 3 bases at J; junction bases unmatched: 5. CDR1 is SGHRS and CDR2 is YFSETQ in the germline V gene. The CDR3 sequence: CASRPGQGATDTQYF. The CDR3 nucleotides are TGCGCCAGCAGACCTGGACAGGGGGCAACAGATACGCAGTATTTT.

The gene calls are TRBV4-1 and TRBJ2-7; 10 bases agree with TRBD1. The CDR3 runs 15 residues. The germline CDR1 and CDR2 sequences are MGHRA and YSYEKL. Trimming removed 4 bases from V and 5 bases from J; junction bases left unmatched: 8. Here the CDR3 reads CASSPPGQGPNEQYF. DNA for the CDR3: TGCGCCAGCAGCCCGCCGGGACAGGGGCCCAACGAGCAGTACTTC.

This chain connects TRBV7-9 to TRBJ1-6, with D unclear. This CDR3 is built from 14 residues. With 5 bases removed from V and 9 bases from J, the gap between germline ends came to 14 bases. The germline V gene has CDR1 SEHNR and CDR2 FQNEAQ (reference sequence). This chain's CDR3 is CASSREMGSSPLHF. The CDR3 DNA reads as TGTGCCAGCAGCCGGGAGATGGGCAGTTCACCCCTCCACTTT.

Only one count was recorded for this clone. The CDR3 coding sequence is TGTGCCAGCAGTCACGACAGGGGGTCCTACGAGCAGTACTTC. Amino acids: CASSHDRGSYEQYF. The rearrangement links TRBV7-8 to TRBJ2-7; the match to TRBD1 covers 9 bases. V was clipped by 6 bases and J by 1 base; unmatched bases: 4. Germline CDR1 and CDR2: SGHVS and FQNEAQ. The CDR3 spans 14 residues. Combining the CDR3 with reference TRBV7-8 and TRBJ2-7 gives the whole variable domain GAGVSQSPRYKVAKRGQDVALRCDPISGHVSLFWYQQALGQGPEFLTYFQNEAQLDKSGLPSDRFFAERPEGSVSTLKIQRTQQEDSAVYLCASSHDRGSYEQYFGPGTRLTVT.

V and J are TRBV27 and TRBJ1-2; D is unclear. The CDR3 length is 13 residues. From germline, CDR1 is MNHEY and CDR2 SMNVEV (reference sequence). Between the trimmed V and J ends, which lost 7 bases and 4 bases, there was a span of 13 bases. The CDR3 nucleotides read TGTGCCAGCACCGAGAGGCGGGGCTATGGCTACACCTTC. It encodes CASTERRGYGYTF.

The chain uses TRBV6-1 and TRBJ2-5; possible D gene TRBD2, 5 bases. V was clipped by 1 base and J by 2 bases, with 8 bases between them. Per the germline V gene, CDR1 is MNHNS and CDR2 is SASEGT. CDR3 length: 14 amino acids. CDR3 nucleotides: TGTGCCAGCAGTGAAGATGGGAGACAAGAGACCCAGTACTTC. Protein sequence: CASSEDGRQETQYF.